This T cell receptor beta chain was recovered during a study of control samples from healthy donors and cancer patients. Trimming removed 5 bases from V and 2 bases from J, with 23 bases in between. Germline V gene sequence: CDR1 SGHAT, CDR2 FQNNGV. The CDR3 totals 18 residues. Sequencing was performed with immunoSEQ multiplex PCR; in TCRdb, only in-frame clones are kept and a portion is missing. The repertoire holds roughly 52,000 clones, with around 96% as singletons. This chain connects TRBV11-2 to TRBJ2-3; TRBD1 is a possible D gene (5 bases). The material sequenced was blood. This sequence originates from a woman aged 30 to 39 in good health. For the CDR3, the DNA is TGTGCCAGCAGCCATCACACACCGAAGGGGTTTATCACAGATACGCAGTATTTT. It encodes CASSHHTPKGFITDTQYF.